Below, 15 T cell receptor beta chains from the same sample are listed, as sequenced in a study of blood T cell repertoires in COVID-19. Using immunoSEQ multiplex PCR, the repertoire was profiled, and TCRdb retains in-frame clones only, with some absent. This table has under 150,000 clones, about four fifths appearing once. Material for sequencing was peripheral blood. These receptors all come from a human donor in a cohort sampled during active COVID-19.

This clone was detected once. The chain couples TRBV7-9 to TRBJ1-3; no reliable D call. CDR1 SEHNR and CDR2 FQNEAQ come from the germline V gene (reference sequence). V was shortened by 4 bases and J by 7 bases, with 8 bases between the two germline ends. The CDR3 runs 12 residues. The CDR3 here is CASSYTQNTIYF. CDR3 coding DNA: TGTGCCAGCAGCTATACCCAGAACACCATATATTTT.

The chain combines TRBV5-4 with TRBJ2-5; TRBD2 might be the D (6 bases). CDR1 SGHNT and CDR2 YYREEE come from the germline V gene (reference sequence). Trimming pared 0 bases from V and 7 bases from J, leaving 16 bases between. This CDR3 contains 15 residues. Written as DNA, the CDR3 is TGTGCCAGCAGCTTGGCCACTAGCCAGGTGCGGACCCAGTACTTC. Translating it yields CASSLATSQVRTQYF.

This clone was counted only a few times. An end of the junction does not agree with germline; a read error may underlie this. The V gene is TRBV2, the J gene TRBJ1-2, with D unresolved. The CDR3 runs to 11 residues. Germline V gene lookup returns CDR1 SNHLY and CDR2 FYNNEI. The CDR3 DNA sequence: TGTGCCAGCAGTGAAGCGCACACAAGTCCCTTC. It translates to CASSEAHTSPF.

The chain joins TRBV28 to TRBJ2-7; 12 bases agree with TRBD2. Germline trimming cut 6 bases from V and 4 bases from J; bases unmatched to any gene: 4. This CDR3 spans 14 amino acids. Germline lookup yields CDR1 MDHEN and CDR2 SYDVKM. CDR3 in amino acids: CASSSSGGEYEQYF. In DNA form, the CDR3 reads TGTGCCAGCAGCTCTAGCGGGGGGGAGTACGAGCAGTACTTC.

This chain uses TRBV3-1 (or the pseudogene TRBV3-2) with TRBJ1-3; TRBD1 aligns across 7 bases. Germline assignment: CDR1 LGHDT and CDR2 YNNKEL (reference sequence). This CDR3 comprises 16 residues. After removal of 1 base from V and 0 bases from J, the junction contained 3 bases not matched to a gene. CDR3 protein: CASSQATGPSGNTIYF. DNA of the CDR3: TGTGCCAGCAGCCAAGCGACAGGGCCCTCTGGAAACACCATATATTTT.

The chain has TRBV19 and TRBJ1-1; no definite D call. V was clipped by 3 bases and J by 0 bases, with 8 bases between them. Germline V gives CDR1 LNHDA, CDR2 SQIVND (reference sequence). The CDR3 has 14 residues. The CDR3 bases are TGTGCCAGTAGTATCGAGGGTATGAACACTGAAGCTTTCTTT. Protein product: CASSIEGMNTEAFF.

V gene TRBV24-1 combines with J gene TRBJ2-1; 15 nucleotides align to TRBD2. V lost 3 bases to trimming and J lost 9 bases; unmatched junction nucleotides: 5. Germline CDR1 KGHDR, CDR2 SFDVKD. CDR3 length equals 16 residues. The CDR3: CATSDPGLAGGVEQFF. The CDR3 DNA is TGTGCCACCAGTGATCCGGGACTAGCGGGGGGTGTTGAGCAGTTCTTC.

The genes are TRBV5-8 and TRBJ2-5; 9 bases align to TRBD2. The junction had 9 bases not matched to a gene; V was cut back by 4 bases and J by 5 bases. Germline CDR1 and CDR2: SGHTS and YDEGEE. The CDR3 consists of 15 residues. CDR3 bases: TGTGCCAGCAGCACGGGACTAGCACCGGTTGAGACCCAGTACTTC. It translates to CASSTGLAPVETQYF.

This chain joins TRBV27 and TRBJ1-5, with 11 nucleotides matching TRBD1. V gave up 3 bases and J gave up 6 bases; unmatched junction bases: 4. Germline CDR1 reads MNHEY; CDR2 reads SMNVEV (reference sequence). This CDR3 has 15 residues. CDR3 DNA sequence: TGTGCCAGCAGTTTTGGGGGACAGGGGGGTCAGCCCCAGCATTTT. Amino acid sequence: CASSFGGQGGQPQHF.

V is TRBV6-5 and J is TRBJ1-2; 7 bases fit TRBD1. With V trimmed by 10 bases and J by 1 base, 6 bases remained unmatched. Germline CDR1 MNHEY, CDR2 SVGAGI. The CDR3 is 13 residues long. The CDR3 DNA is TGTGCCACCGACAGGGACCTTAACTATGGCTACACCTTC. As protein: CATDRDLNYGYTF.

The chain is built from TRBV5-5 and TRBJ2-3, with D possibly matching TRBD2 (5 bases). The germline V gene has CDR1 SGHKS and CDR2 YYEKEE (reference sequence). Trimming removed 5 bases from V and 4 bases from J, with 11 bases in between. CDR3 length: 13 residues. DNA of the CDR3: TGTGCCAGCAGTTATGGACTGTCAGATACGCAGTATTTT. It specifies CASSYGLSDTQYF.

V is TRBV7-9 and J is TRBJ2-1; D not certain. Trimming took 11 bases from V and 1 from J, leaving 12 bases between them. Germline V gives CDR1 SEHNR, CDR2 FQNEAQ (reference sequence). The CDR3 loop spans 13 amino acids. The CDR3 nucleotides read TGTGCCTGCCGATACGGGTCCTACAATGAGCAGTTCTTC. Its protein product is CACRYGSYNEQFF.

The table lists this clone with a few counts. The chain is built from TRBV3-1 (or the pseudogene TRBV3-2) and TRBJ2-7; D call uncertain. CDR3 size: 12 residues. Germline V gene data show CDR1 as LGHDT and CDR2 as YNNKEL (reference sequence). The V gene lost 0 bases and the J gene lost 9 bases, with 9 bases spanning the gap. DNA of the CDR3: TGTGCCAGCAGCCAAGATCCCAACTGGCAGTACTTC. This translates into CASSQDPNWQYF.

This chain connects TRBV27 to TRBJ2-3; D uncertain. V was trimmed by 10 bases and J by 0 bases, leaving 8 bases between them. Germline V gene data show CDR1 as MNHEY and CDR2 as SMNVEV (reference sequence). The CDR3 is made up of 12 amino acids. The CDR3 sequence: CATSPSTDTQYF. The CDR3 bases are TGTGCCACCTCTCCTAGCACAGATACGCAGTATTTT.

This rearrangement joins TRBV30 to TRBJ1-2; possibly TRBD1 for D (6 bases). This CDR3 is 11 amino acids long. The V gene lost 8 bases and the J gene lost 4 bases, with 11 bases spanning the gap. Germline CDR1 reads GTSNPN; CDR2 reads SVGIG (reference sequence). The CDR3 sequence: CARGGAYGYTF. Written as DNA, the CDR3 is TGTGCCCGAGGGGGGGCCTATGGCTACACCTTC.